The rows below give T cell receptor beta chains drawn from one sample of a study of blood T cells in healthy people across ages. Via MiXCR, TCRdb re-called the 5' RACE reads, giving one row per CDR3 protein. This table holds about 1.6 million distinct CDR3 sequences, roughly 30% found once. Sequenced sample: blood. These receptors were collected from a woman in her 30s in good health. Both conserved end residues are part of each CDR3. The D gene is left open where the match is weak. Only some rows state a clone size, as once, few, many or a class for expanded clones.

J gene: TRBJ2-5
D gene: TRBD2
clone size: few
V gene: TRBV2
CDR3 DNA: TGTGCCAGCAAAAAGGAGGCTAGCGGAGAAGAGACCCAGTACTTC
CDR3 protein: CASKKEASGEETQYF

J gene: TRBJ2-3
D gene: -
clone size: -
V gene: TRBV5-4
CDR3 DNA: TGTGCCAGCAGCTCCTGGACCCACGGGGGCACAGATACGCAGTATTTT
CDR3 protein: CASSSWTHGGTDTQYF

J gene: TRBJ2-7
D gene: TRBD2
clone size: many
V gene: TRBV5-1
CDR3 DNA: TGCGCCAGCAGCGCGGGGGGGAGCGAGCAGTACTTC
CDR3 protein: CASSAGGSEQYF

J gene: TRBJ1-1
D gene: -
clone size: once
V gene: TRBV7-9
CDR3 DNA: TGTGCCAGCAGCTCTACAGGGACCACTGAAGCTTTCTTT
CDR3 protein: CASSSTGTTEAFF

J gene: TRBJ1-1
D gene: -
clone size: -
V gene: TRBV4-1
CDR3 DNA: TGCGCCAGCAGCCACGAGGGAAAAGGGCAGGGAGGAACTGAAGCTTTCTTT
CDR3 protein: CASSHEGKGQGGTEAFF

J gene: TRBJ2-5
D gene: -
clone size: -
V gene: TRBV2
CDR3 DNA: TGTGCCAGCGATGGGACGGGACGCCAAGAGACCCAGTACTTC
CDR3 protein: CASDGTGRQETQYF

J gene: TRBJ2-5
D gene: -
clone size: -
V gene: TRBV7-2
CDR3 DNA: TGTGCCAGCAGCCTCCCATCCATGGGGGAGACCCAGTACTTC
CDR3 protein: CASSLPSMGETQYF

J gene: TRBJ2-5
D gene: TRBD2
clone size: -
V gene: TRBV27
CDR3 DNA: TGTGCCAGCGCGGGGGAAGGGACCCAGTACTTC
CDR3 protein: CASAGEGTQYF

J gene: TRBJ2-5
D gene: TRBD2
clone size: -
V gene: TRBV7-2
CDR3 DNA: TGTGCCAACAGCACGGGACTAGCGGTCGGCAATGAGCAGTACTTC
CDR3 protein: CANSTGLAVGNEQYF

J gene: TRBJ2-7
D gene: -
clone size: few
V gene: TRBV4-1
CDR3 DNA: TGCGCCAGCAGCCAAAAACCCGGTGGCGAGCAGTACTTC
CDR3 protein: CASSQKPGGEQYF

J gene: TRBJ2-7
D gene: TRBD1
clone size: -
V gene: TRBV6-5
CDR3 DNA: TGTGCCAGCAACCAACCGGGACAGGGGTTCCACGAGCAGTACTTC
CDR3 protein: CASNQPGQGFHEQYF

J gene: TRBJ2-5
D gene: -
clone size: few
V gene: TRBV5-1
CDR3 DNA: TGCGCCAGCAGCTTGGACGACTATCAAGAGACCCAGTACTTC
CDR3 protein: CASSLDDYQETQYF

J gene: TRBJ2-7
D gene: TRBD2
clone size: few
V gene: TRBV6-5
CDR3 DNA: TGTGCCAGCAGTTACTCACCGGGACTATCCTACGAGCAGTACTTC
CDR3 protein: CASSYSPGLSYEQYF

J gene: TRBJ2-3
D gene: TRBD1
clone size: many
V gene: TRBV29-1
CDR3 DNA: TGCAGCCCCTGGGACAGGAACACAGATACGCAGTATTTT
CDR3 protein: CSPWDRNTDTQYF

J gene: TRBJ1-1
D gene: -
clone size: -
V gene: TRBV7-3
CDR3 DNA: TGTGCCAGCAGCAACCGGGACACAGCCTTTGGGGACACTGAAGCTTTCTTT
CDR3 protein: CASSNRDTAFGDTEAFF

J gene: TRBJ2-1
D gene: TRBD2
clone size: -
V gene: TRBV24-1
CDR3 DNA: TGTGTCACTAGTGATGGAGCGGGAGTGGGCAATGAGCAGTTCTTC
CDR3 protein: CVTSDGAGVGNEQFF

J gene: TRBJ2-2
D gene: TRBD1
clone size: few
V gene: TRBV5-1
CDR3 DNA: TGCGCCAGCAGCGACCAGGGGGCTGACACCGGGGAGCTGTTTTTT
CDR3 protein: CASSDQGADTGELFF